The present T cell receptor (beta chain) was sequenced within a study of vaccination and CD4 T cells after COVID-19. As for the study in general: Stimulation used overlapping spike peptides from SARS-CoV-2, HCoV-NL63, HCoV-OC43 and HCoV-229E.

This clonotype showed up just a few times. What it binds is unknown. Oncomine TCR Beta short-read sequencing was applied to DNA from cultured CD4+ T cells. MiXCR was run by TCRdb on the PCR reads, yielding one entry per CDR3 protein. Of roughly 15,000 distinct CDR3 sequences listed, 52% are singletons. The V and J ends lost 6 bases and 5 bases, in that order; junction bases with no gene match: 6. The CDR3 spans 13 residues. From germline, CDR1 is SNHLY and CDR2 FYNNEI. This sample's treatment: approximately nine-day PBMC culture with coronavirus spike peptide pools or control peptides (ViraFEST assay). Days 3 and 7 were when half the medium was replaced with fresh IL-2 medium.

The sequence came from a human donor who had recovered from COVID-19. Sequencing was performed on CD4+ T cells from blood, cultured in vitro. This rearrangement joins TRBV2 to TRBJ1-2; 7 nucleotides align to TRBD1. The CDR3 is CASRPGTAYGYTF. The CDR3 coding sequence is TGTGCCAGCAGGCCCGGGACAGCATATGGCTACACCTTC.